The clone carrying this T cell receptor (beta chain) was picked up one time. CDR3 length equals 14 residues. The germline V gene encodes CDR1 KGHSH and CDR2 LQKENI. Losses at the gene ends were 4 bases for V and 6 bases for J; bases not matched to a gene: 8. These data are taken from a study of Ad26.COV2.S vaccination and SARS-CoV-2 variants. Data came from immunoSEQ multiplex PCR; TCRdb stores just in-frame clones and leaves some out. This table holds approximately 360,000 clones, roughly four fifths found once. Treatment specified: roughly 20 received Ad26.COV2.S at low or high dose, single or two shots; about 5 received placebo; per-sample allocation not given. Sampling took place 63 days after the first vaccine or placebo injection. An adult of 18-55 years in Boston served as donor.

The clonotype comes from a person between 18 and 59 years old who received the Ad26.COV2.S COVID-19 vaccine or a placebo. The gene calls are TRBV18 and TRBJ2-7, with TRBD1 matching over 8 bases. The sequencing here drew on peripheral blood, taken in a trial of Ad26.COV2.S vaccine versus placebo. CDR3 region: CASSLQGQEVEQYF. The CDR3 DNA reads TGTGCCAGCTCACTACAGGGACAGGAGGTCGAGCAGTACTTC.